The source of this T cell receptor beta chain is a study of Graves' ophthalmopathy and Graves' hyperthyroidism. Study outcomes and limitations: A classifier, a 13-signature model, separated ophthalmopathy from stable hyperthyroidism with roughly 86% sensitivity and 75% to 82% specificity. The blood repertoire also included most expanded thyroid clonotypes above 0.001 frequency.

The table lists this clonotype with many counts. Its target is unknown. Trimming stripped 7 bases from V and 2 bases from J, with 11 bases between. The CDR3 loop spans 13 amino acids. CDR1 is MNHEY, CDR2 SVGEGT, per germline. The authors amplified TCR beta CDR3 regions, and they did so from RNA transcripts for repertoire sequencing. HTBI primers served in a first-round RT-PCR, which a second-round multiplex PCR followed. TCRdb itself ran the multiplex PCR reads through MiXCR, one entry per CDR3 protein. The sample holds approximately 1.2 million distinct CDR3 sequences; about two fifths are singletons and the top ten take 11%.

This TCR was sampled from an adult man with Graves' hyperthyroidism. Input material: peripheral blood or thyroid tissue (not recorded which). The chain employs TRBV6-2 or TRBV6-3 and TRBJ1-2; D call uncertain. CDR3: CASIDPGNYGYTF. The DNA for the CDR3 is TGTGCCAGCATCGACCCCGGGAACTATGGCTACACCTTC.